These T cell receptor beta chains were read from a single sample in a study of cytomegalovirus exposure and HLA in healthy donors. Profiling relied on immunoSEQ multiplex PCR, and the TCRdb table lists in-frame clones only, not all of them. The sample holds approximately 89,000 clones; less than 85% are singletons and the top ten take less than 8%. Sequenced: PBMCs. The source of these receptors is a man in his forties in good health and CMV-seropositive. Each CDR3 is given with its conserved first and last residue. A D gene is named only where the DNA matches it firmly. The size of a clone is reported for some rows only, either as once, few or many, or as a class for expanded clones.

size: once; length: 16; D: TRBD2; V: TRBV15; J: TRBJ2-2; DNA: TGTGCCACCAGCAGAGGCGGGAGGATAAACACCGGGGAGCTGTTTTTT; CDR3: CATSRGGRINTGELFF
size: few; length: 13; D: -; V: TRBV2; J: TRBJ2-7; DNA: TGTGCCAGCAGTGGGCTCAGCGGCTACGAGCAGTACTTC; CDR3: CASSGLSGYEQYF
size: -; length: 14; D: TRBD1; V: TRBV6-6; J: TRBJ1-2; DNA: TGTGCCAGCAGATTGGACAGGGGGGAGTATGGCTACACCTTC; CDR3: CASRLDRGEYGYTF
size: -; length: 14; D: TRBD2; V: TRBV10-3; J: TRBJ2-1; DNA: TGTGCCATCAGTGTTTCTAGCGGGAGTTGTGAGCAGTTCTTC; CDR3: CAISVSSGSCEQFF
size: -; length: 14; D: -; V: TRBV7-2; J: TRBJ2-7; DNA: TGTGCCAGCAGCCAAGGGACTTACCTTTACGAGCAGTACTTC; CDR3: CASSQGTYLYEQYF
size: -; length: 18; D: -; V: TRBV7-9; J: TRBJ1-6; DNA: TGTGCCAGCAGCTTAACCGGGTCCAGGGGTGGTAAGAATTCACCCCTCCACTTT; CDR3: CASSLTGSRGGKNSPLHF
size: -; length: 14; D: TRBD1; V: TRBV7-9; J: TRBJ2-7; DNA: TGTGCCAGCAGCCCGGGACAGGGCTTGGACGAGCAGTACTTC; CDR3: CASSPGQGLDEQYF
size: -; length: 15; D: TRBD1; V: TRBV10-3; J: TRBJ1-2; DNA: TGTGCCATCAGTGGGGGGACAGGGGGGAACTATGGCTACACCTTC; CDR3: CAISGGTGGNYGYTF
size: -; length: 13; D: -; V: TRBV10-1; J: TRBJ2-7; DNA: TGCGCCAGCAGTGAGTCGAGTCTCTACGAGCAGTACTTC; CDR3: CASSESSLYEQYF
size: -; length: 14; D: -; V: TRBV6-5; J: TRBJ2-7; DNA: TGTGCCAGCAGAACCAGACAGCTCACCTACGAGCAGTACTTC; CDR3: CASRTRQLTYEQYF
size: -; length: 16; D: -; V: TRBV7-6; J: TRBJ1-1; DNA: TGTGCCAGCAGCCCCGAATTAGGTACAGGGTCCACTGAAGCTTTCTTT; CDR3: CASSPELGTGSTEAFF
size: -; length: 16; D: TRBD1; V: TRBV2; J: TRBJ1-5; DNA: TGTGCCAGCAGACGGGACAGGGGAGATCGCAATCAGCCCCAGCATTTT; CDR3: CASRRDRGDRNQPQHF
size: -; length: 15; D: -; V: TRBV2; J: TRBJ1-1; DNA: TGTGCCAGCAGTGTGGGGGGTCCTGTGGACACTGAAGCTTTCTTT; CDR3: CASSVGGPVDTEAFF